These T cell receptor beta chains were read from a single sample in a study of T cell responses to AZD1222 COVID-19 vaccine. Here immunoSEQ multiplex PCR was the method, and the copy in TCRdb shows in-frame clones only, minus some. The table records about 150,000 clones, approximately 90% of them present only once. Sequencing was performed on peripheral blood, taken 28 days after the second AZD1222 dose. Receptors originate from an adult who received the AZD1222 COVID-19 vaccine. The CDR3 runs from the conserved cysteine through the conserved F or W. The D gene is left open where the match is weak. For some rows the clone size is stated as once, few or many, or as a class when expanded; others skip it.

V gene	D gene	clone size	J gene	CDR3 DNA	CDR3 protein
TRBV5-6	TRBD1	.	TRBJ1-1	TGTGCCAGCAGCTTGGGGGGACAGATCGAAGCTTTCTTT	CASSLGGQIEAFF
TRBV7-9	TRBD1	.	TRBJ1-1	TGTGCCAGCAGCACGACACAGGGGGCGGGAACTGAAGCTTTCTTT	CASSTTQGAGTEAFF
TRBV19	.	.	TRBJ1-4	TGTGCCAGTAGTGGTACCAGGGGAGAAAAACTGTTTTTT	CASSGTRGEKLFF
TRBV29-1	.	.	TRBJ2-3	TGCAGCGTGGCTCAGGTGGCGGCGGATACGCAGTATTTT	CSVAQVAADTQYF
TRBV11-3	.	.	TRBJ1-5	TGTGCCAGCAGCTCAGGCAGGGGAGCTGGGCAGCCCCAGCATTTT	CASSSGRGAGQPQHF
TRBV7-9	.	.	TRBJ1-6	TGTGCCAGCAGCTGGACAGAAAGTTCACCCCTCCACTTT	CASSWTESSPLHF
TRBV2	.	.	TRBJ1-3	TGTGCCAGCTCGTGGGATCGGGGGAACTCTGGAAACACCATATATTTT	CASSWDRGNSGNTIYF
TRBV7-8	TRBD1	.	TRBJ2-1	TGTGCCAGCAGCTTACCTGGACAGGGGATCCCCTACAATGAGCAGTTCTTC	CASSLPGQGIPYNEQFF
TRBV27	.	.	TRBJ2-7	TGTGCCAGCAGTCTAGGAGGAGTAGGGACTGAGCAGTACTTC	CASSLGGVGTEQYF
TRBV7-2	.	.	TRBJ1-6	TGTGCCAGCGGCCTAAGACGAAGCTCCTATAATTCACCCCTCCACTTT	CASGLRRSSYNSPLHF
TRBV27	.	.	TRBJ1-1	TGTGCCAGCAGTTTCGATCTGGGGTCTGAAGCTTTCTTT	CASSFDLGSEAFF
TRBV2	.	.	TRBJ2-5	TGTGCCAGCAGGCGGGTGGGGCTAGGAGAGACCCAGTACTTC	CASRRVGLGETQYF
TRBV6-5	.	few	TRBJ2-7	TGTGCCAGCAGTTACCCACGACTAGGCCGTCGGTACGAGCAGTACTTC	CASSYPRLGRRYEQYF
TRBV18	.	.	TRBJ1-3	TGTGCCAGCTCACCACTGGGAGGAAACACCATATATTTT	CASSPLGGNTIYF
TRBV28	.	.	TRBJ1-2	TGTGCCAGCAGAACAACAGGGAAAGCTAACTATGGCTACACCTTC	CASRTTGKANYGYTF
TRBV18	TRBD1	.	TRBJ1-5	TGTGCCAGCTCACCGACAGGGGGGAACCAGCCCCAGCATTTT	CASSPTGGNQPQHF
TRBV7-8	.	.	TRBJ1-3	TGTGCCAGCAGCTTATTGTCCGTTGGGGGAAACACCATATATTTT	CASSLLSVGGNTIYF
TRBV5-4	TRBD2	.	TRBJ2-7	TGTGCCAGCAGCTTAAGTCTAGCGGGTGTCAACGAGCAGTACTTC	CASSLSLAGVNEQYF
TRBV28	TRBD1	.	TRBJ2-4	TGTGCCAGCATCCCGGGACAGGGACATCACATTCAGTACTTC	CASIPGQGHHIQYF
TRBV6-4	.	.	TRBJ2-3	TGTGCCAGCAGTGTCTCGGCAGGATTAGGTACAGATACGCAGTATTTT	CASSVSAGLGTDTQYF
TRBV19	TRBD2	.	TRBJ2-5	TGTGCCAGTTGCGGGAGGGTAGGAGAGACCCAGTACTTC	CASCGRVGETQYF
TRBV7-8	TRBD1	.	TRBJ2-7	TGTGCCAGCACCCAGACAGGGCCCATCTACGAGCAGTACTTC	CASTQTGPIYEQYF
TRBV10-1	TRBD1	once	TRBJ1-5	TGCGCCAGCAGAACCCGCCAGGGGCAGGGGGTAAATCAGCCCCAGCATTTT	CASRTRQGQGVNQPQHF
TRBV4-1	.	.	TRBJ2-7	TGCGCCAGCAGCCAAGATCGTCAGGGGTACGCGCAGTACTTC	CASSQDRQGYAQYF
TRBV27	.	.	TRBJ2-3	TGTGCCAGCAGACGCAGAGGGGTGCAAGATACGCAGTATTTT	CASRRRGVQDTQYF
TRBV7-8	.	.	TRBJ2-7	TGTGCCAGCAGTCGGGGCAGTACTTACGAGCAGTACTTC	CASSRGSTYEQYF
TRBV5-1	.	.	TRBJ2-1	TGCGCCAGCAGCTCGCCCGGGGGTAATGAGCAGTTCTTC	CASSSPGGNEQFF
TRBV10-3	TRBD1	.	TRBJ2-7	TGTGCCATCGCCGGGACAGGGGAGAGGGAGCAGTACTTC	CAIAGTGEREQYF